The text below deals with one T cell receptor beta chain. The antigen remains unidentified. Only in-frame clones appear in the TCRdb table, and some are missing; sequencing was by immunoSEQ multiplex PCR. The sample includes around 84,000 clones, more than 80% seen only once; the top ten take more than 4.5%. Stated time point: week 47, end of study. One vaccine dose held 300 ug of mutant IDH1 20-mer peptide and came with topical imiquimod. This sample is drawn from a study of a mutant IDH1 vaccine in newly diagnosed glioma. Turning to the study itself: Receipt of radiotherapy, temozolomide, or both preceded the study, and most received both.

The material sequenced was PBMCs, taken from a glioma patient whose treatment included an IDH1 peptide vaccine. The TCR comes from a man aged 40-50 years with glioma.

The CDR3 loop reads CASSSGVNQPQHF. The CDR3 coding sequence is TGTGCCAGCAGCTCGGGGGTCAATCAGCCCCAGCATTTT. V usage is TRBV28 and J usage is TRBJ1-5; D is perhaps TRBD1 (5 bases). Germline V lookup: CDR1 MDHEN, CDR2 SYDVKM. V was clipped by 6 bases and J by 3 bases, with 9 bases between them. The CDR3 loop spans 13 amino acids.